This T cell receptor (beta chain) was identified in a study of technical replicates of blood from a few donors. Produced via immunoSEQ multiplex PCR; TCRdb's table is partial and in-frame only. The data show approximately 92,000 clones, approximately 95% seen once. CDR3 length equals 13 residues. CDR1 and CDR2 from the germline V gene are SGDLS and YYNGEE. V lost 0 bases and J lost 5, with 6 bases in between. The source of this sequence is a human donor in good health. Specimen: T cells isolated from PBMCs. V gene TRBV9 combines with J gene TRBJ1-5; D remains unclear. CDR3 nucleotides: TGTGCCAGCAGCGTAGTCCCGGATCAGCCCCAGCATTTT. This gives the protein CASSVVPDQPQHF.